These 5 T cell receptor beta chains were sequenced from one sample in a study of T cell changes during pregnancy in multiple sclerosis (dated by TCRdb to about 2019). Libraries were prepared through the immunoSEQ multiplex PCR assay. TCRdb stores this immuneACCESS table with in-frame sequences only. Part of the clones is absent; in the studies checked, under half of the shortfall reflects unresolved V genes, and no reason is known for the rest. This sample holds about 45,000 clones; 80% to 95% were observed only once. Of the sample, less than 3.5% is held by the ten largest clones. The sequencing used CD8+ T cells from peripheral blood mononuclear cells, collected in the second trimester of pregnancy. All receptors derive from a female donor with multiple sclerosis, enrolled in a pregnancy study.

The rearrangement links TRBV5-4 to TRBJ2-7; 9 bases are a match to TRBD1. The ends lost 3 bases at V and 6 bases at J; junction bases unmatched: 10. CDR1 and CDR2 (germline): SGHNT, YYREEE (reference sequence). The CDR3 has 15 residues. The CDR3 nucleotides read TGTGCCAGCAGCTCTAACCCGGGACAGGGTATCGAGCAGTACTTC. Protein sequence: CASSSNPGQGIEQYF.

The V and J genes are TRBV6-5 and TRBJ2-3; TRBD1 matches at 11 bases. Germline V gene sequence: CDR1 MNHEY, CDR2 SVGAGI. CDR3 length: 14 amino acids. J was trimmed by 3 bases and V by 5 bases; bases with no gene match: 1. CDR3 bases: TGTGCCAGCAGTGGACAGGGGGCGACAGATACGCAGTATTTT. Its translation is CASSGQGATDTQYF.

This clone was found once. The rearrangement joins TRBV10-3 to TRBJ2-7; 11 bases are a match to TRBD1. V gave up 5 bases and J gave up 6 bases; unmatched junction bases: 9. The CDR3 loop spans 15 amino acids. Germline CDR1 and CDR2: ENHRY and SYGVKD. CDR3: CAISWTGGRLGEQYF. CDR3 coding DNA: TGTGCCATCAGTTGGACAGGGGGCCGTCTAGGCGAGCAGTACTTC.

The chain couples TRBV11-2 to TRBJ1-6; D unresolved. The V gene's germline CDR1 is SGHAT and CDR2 FQNNGV. V was shortened by 5 bases and J by 0 bases, with 11 bases between the two germline ends. The CDR3 is made up of 16 amino acids. This chain's CDR3 is CASSPGWSSYNSPLHF. Written as DNA, the CDR3 is TGTGCCAGCAGCCCCGGGTGGAGCTCCTATAATTCACCCCTCCACTTT.

This clone was seen once. This chain uses TRBV4-3 with TRBJ1-2; 9 positions match TRBD1. Losses at the gene ends were 0 bases for V and 7 bases for J; bases not matched to a gene: 6. Germline V gene data show CDR1 as LGHNA and CDR2 as YSLEER. The CDR3 is 15 residues long. CDR3 amino acids: CASSQDGQGPTGYTF. The CDR3 nucleotides read TGCGCCAGCAGCCAAGATGGACAGGGGCCGACTGGCTACACCTTC.